This T cell receptor beta chain derives from a study of patients and donors after allogeneic stem cell transplantation. Each CDR3 protein is one row after TCRdb ran MiXCR on the RT-PCR reads. The repertoire holds roughly 880,000 distinct CDR3 sequences, with about a sixth as singletons. The CDR3 consists of 19 residues. Trimming stripped 1 base from V and 0 bases from J, with 24 bases between. Germline loops: CDR1 DFQATT, CDR2 SNEGSKA (reference sequence). This clonotype was seen ten or more times. The chain is built from TRBV20-1 and TRBJ1-1, with D maybe TRBD1 (6 bases). This TCR was sampled from a human donor who was either an allogeneic HSCT recipient or a stem cell or donor lymphocyte infusion donor (not recorded which). It is not recorded whose cells these are; they may come from a transplant donor. The source material was blood, either unsorted or a sorted T cell fraction (not recorded which). As DNA, the CDR3 is TGCAGTGCTAGAGCCCGGCGGTGGAGGGGGTCCCTCTTGAACACTGAAGCTTTCTTT. Amino acid sequence: CSARARRWRGSLLNTEAFF.